Each of the 26 T cell receptor beta chains below was sequenced from the same sample in a study of vaccination and CD4 T cells after COVID-19. Described treatment: approximately nine-day PBMC culture with coronavirus spike peptide pools or control peptides (ViraFEST assay). These TCRs are of unknown antigen specificity. The Oncomine TCR Beta short-read assay was applied to DNA of cultured CD4+ T cells. TCRdb passed the PCR reads through MiXCR, listing each CDR3 protein once. The sample has 9,500 to 12,000 distinct CDR3 sequences; 25% are singletons. Sequenced material: CD4+ T cells from blood, cultured in vitro, taken after SARS-CoV-2 vaccination. These receptors were obtained from a human donor who had recovered from COVID-19.

This clonotype was detected only a few times. This chain uses TRBV10-3 with TRBJ1-5; D is unresolved. The CDR3 contains 12 residues. Per the germline V gene, CDR1 is ENHRY and CDR2 is SYGVKD. V was clipped by 3 bases and J by 4 bases, with 4 bases between them. The chain's CDR3 is CAISDTNQPQHF. CDR3 in DNA: TGTGCCATCAGTGACACGAATCAGCCCCAGCATTTT.

The gene calls are TRBV2 and TRBJ2-5; perhaps TRBD1 as D (6 bases). The germline gives CDR1 SNHLY, CDR2 FYNNEI. The CDR3 has 15 residues. The V end was cut by 3 bases, the J end by 2 bases, with 13 bases between. This CDR3 is CASSDRGQLQETQYF. The DNA of the CDR3 is TGTGCCAGCAGTGATAGGGGACAACTACAAGAGACCCAGTACTTC. Together with reference TRBV2 and TRBJ2-5, the CDR3 gives the full variable domain: EPEVTQTPSHQVTQMGQEVILRCVPISNHLYFYWYRQILGQKVEFLVSFYNNEISEKSEIFDDQFSVERPDGSNFTLKIRSTKLEDSAMYFCASSDRGQLQETQYFGPGTRLLVL.

This clonotype was observed a handful of times. This sequence joins TRBV7-3 and TRBJ2-1; D is perhaps TRBD1 (6 bases). Germline CDR1 reads SGHTA; CDR2 reads FQGTGA. V dropped 5 bases and J dropped 7 bases, with 12 bases sitting between them. This CDR3 is 13 amino acids long. The CDR3 here is CASSLGTINEQFF. In nucleotides, the CDR3 is TGTGCCAGCAGCCTTGGGACAATAAATGAGCAGTTCTTC. Drawing the rest from reference TRBV7-3 and TRBJ2-1, the complete variable domain is GAGVSQTPSNKVTEKGKYVELRCDPISGHTALYWYRQSLGQGPEFLIYFQGTGAADDSGLPNDRFFAVRPEGSVSTLKIQRTERGDSAVYLCASSLGTINEQFFGPGTRLTVL.

This chain joins TRBV20-1 and TRBJ2-1; maybe TRBD2 (6 bases). Trimming took 5 bases from V and 9 from J, leaving 20 bases between them. CDR3 length equals 14 residues. Germline V lookup: CDR1 DFQATT, CDR2 SNEGSKA (reference sequence). This chain's CDR3 is CSAGRTSQGSEQFF. The CDR3 DNA reads TGCAGTGCTGGTAGAACTAGCCAAGGGAGTGAGCAGTTCTTC.

This clonotype is medium-sized in the sample. This chain connects TRBV20-1 to TRBJ2-7; D gene ambiguous. Germline V CDR1 and CDR2: DFQATT, SNEGSKA (reference sequence). The CDR3 runs to 13 residues. Between the trimmed V and J ends, which lost 2 bases and 6 bases, there was a span of 14 bases. CDR3 DNA sequence: TGCAGTGCTAGACCCGGTCACCTCCGCGAGCAGTACTTC. It is translated as CSARPGHLREQYF.

This clonotype was found a few times. V usage is TRBV7-8 and J usage is TRBJ1-6, with D maybe TRBD1 (5 bases). Germline V lookup: CDR1 SGHVS, CDR2 FQNEAQ. V shed 5 bases and J shed 7 bases, with 15 bases lying between them. There are 15 residues in the CDR3. This chain's CDR3 is CASSPQQVYNSPLHF. Written as DNA, the CDR3 is TGTGCCAGCAGCCCTCAACAGGTTTACAATTCACCCCTCCACTTT.

The chain is built from TRBV28 and TRBJ1-1; the D gene is possibly TRBD1 (6 bases). This CDR3 region has 14 residues. Trimming took off 5 bases at V and 10 bases at J, with 20 bases between the two ends. Germline V gives CDR1 MDHEN, CDR2 SYDVKM. The CDR3 bases are TGTGCCAGCAGTAACCCCGGGACACAAAGGGGAGCTTTCTTT. Translation: CASSNPGTQRGAFF.

V gene TRBV28 combines with J gene TRBJ1-2; 7 positions agree with TRBD1. V lost 3 bases, J lost 5 bases, and 9 bases stayed unmatched. This CDR3 has 15 amino acids. Germline V CDR1 and CDR2: MDHEN, SYDVKM. CDR3 residues: CASSLRTRGEYGYTF. The DNA for the CDR3 is TGTGCCAGCAGTTTGCGGACCAGGGGGGAATATGGCTACACCTTC.

This clonotype showed up just a few times. This rearrangement joins TRBV6-4 to TRBJ1-1; 9 bases are shared with TRBD1. V was clipped by 5 bases and J by 3 bases; unmatched bases: 7. Germline V CDR1 and CDR2: MRHNA, SNTAGT. The CDR3 runs 15 residues. In nucleotides, the CDR3 is TGTGCCAGCAGTAACCCGGGACAGGGATACACTGAAGCTTTCTTT. Protein sequence: CASSNPGQGYTEAFF.

The V and J genes are TRBV9 and TRBJ1-2; 7 bases match TRBD1. CDR1 and CDR2 (germline): SGDLS, YYNGEE. Trimming took 0 bases from V and 2 from J; bases not matched to a gene: 1. This CDR3 is built from 14 residues. CDR3 protein: CASSVGQGNYGYTF. The CDR3 DNA follows: TGTGCCAGCAGCGTAGGACAGGGCAACTATGGCTACACCTTC.

In this sample, this clonotype is medium-sized. The rearrangement joins TRBV7-3 to TRBJ1-5; unclear D gene. The CDR3 has 13 amino acids. The germline V gene encodes CDR1 SGHTA and CDR2 FQGTGA. The ends were cut back, 5 bases at V and 5 bases at J, with 10 bases in the middle. The CDR3 protein is CASSPSTDQPQHF. The CDR3 DNA reads TGTGCCAGCAGCCCGTCTACAGATCAGCCCCAGCATTTT.

This clonotype came up a few times. This chain uses TRBV25-1 with TRBJ2-3; tentatively, D is TRBD1 (5 bases). The CDR3 runs to 15 residues. Germline CDR1 MGHDK, CDR2 SYGVNS. Trimming removed 4 bases from V and 2 bases from J, with 13 bases in between. This chain's CDR3 is CASSASQVFTDTQYF. The CDR3 DNA sequence: TGTGCCAGCAGTGCTTCACAGGTTTTCACAGATACGCAGTATTTT. Supplemented by reference TRBV25-1 and TRBJ2-3, the full variable domain reads EADIYQTPRYLVIGTGKKITLECSQTMGHDKMYWYQQDPGMELHLIHYSYGVNSTEKGDLSSESTVSRIRTEHFPLTLESARPSHTSQYLCASSASQVFTDTQYFGPGTRLTVL.

DNA for the CDR3: TGCAGTGCTAGAGATCCCCGGACAGGATATGGCTACACCTTC. Protein: CSARDPRTGYGYTF. J is TRBJ1-2 and V is TRBV20-1; 7 bases align to TRBD1. Germline V CDR1 and CDR2: DFQATT, SNEGSKA (reference sequence). After removal of 0 bases from V and 5 bases from J, the junction contained 6 bases not matched to a gene. This CDR3 comprises 14 residues.

This clonotype showed up just a few times. V and J are TRBV5-4 and TRBJ2-7; 7 bases fit TRBD2. J lost 4 bases, V lost 2 bases, and 0 bases had no gene match. This CDR3 comprises 12 residues. CDR1 and CDR2 (germline): SGHNT, YYREEE (reference sequence). The CDR3 DNA reads as TGTGCCAGCAGCTTTAGCGGGTACGAGCAGTACTTC. It translates to CASSFSGYEQYF.

This clonotype was observed a handful of times. The V and J genes are TRBV4-3 and TRBJ2-7; 10 nucleotides agree with TRBD1. The CDR3 extends over 16 amino acids. Germline values: CDR1 LGHNA, CDR2 YSLEER. V shed 3 bases and J 2 bases; nucleotides not matched to a gene: 7. DNA for the CDR3: TGCGCCAGCAGCCACCTCCGGGACAGGGGAGCCTACGAGCAGTACTTC. Translating it yields CASSHLRDRGAYEQYF.

The gene calls are TRBV19 and TRBJ1-6, with no clear D. The CDR3 loop spans 13 amino acids. Germline V gene data show CDR1 as LNHDA and CDR2 as SQIVND (reference sequence). The V end was cut by 7 bases, the J end by 9 bases, with 13 bases between. The CDR3 is CASTGFWSSPLHF. The CDR3 DNA follows: TGTGCCAGTACGGGCTTTTGGAGTTCACCCCTCCACTTT.

This chain links TRBV5-4 with TRBJ1-2, with 7 bases aligning to TRBD1. This CDR3 comprises 15 residues. The germline gives CDR1 SGHNT, CDR2 YYREEE (reference sequence). J gave up 4 bases and V 4 bases, and 10 bases lay outside the gene matches. The CDR3 is CASSTYQGGVYGYTF. Written as DNA, the CDR3 is TGTGCCAGCAGCACCTATCAGGGGGGGGTCTATGGCTACACCTTC.

This chain links TRBV4-1 with TRBJ2-3, with D possibly TRBD1 on 6 matching bases. V was cut by 4 bases and J by 5 bases, with 22 bases left in between. Per the germline V gene, CDR1 is MGHRA and CDR2 is YSYEKL. The CDR3 is 17 amino acids. CDR3 sequence: CASSRGGVASMGDTQYF. DNA for the CDR3: TGCGCCAGCAGCCGAGGGGGAGTAGCCTCCATGGGAGATACGCAGTATTTT.

This chain joins TRBV28 and TRBJ1-1; no firm D call. This CDR3 is built from 12 residues. Trimming took off 4 bases at V and 11 bases at J, with 14 bases between the two ends. Germline V gene data show CDR1 as MDHEN and CDR2 as SYDVKM. CDR3 DNA sequence: TGTGCCAGCAGTTCGGTGCATCAACAGGCTTTCTTT. Protein product: CASSSVHQQAFF.

The chain is built from TRBV18 and TRBJ1-5; D not certain. V lost 5 bases and J lost 3, with 8 bases in between. The CDR3 runs 13 residues. CDR1 and CDR2 from the germline V gene are KGHSH and LQKENI. The DNA for the CDR3 is TGTGCCAGCTCAACTAAGGACAATCAGCCCCAGCATTTT. It encodes CASSTKDNQPQHF.

This sequence joins TRBV6-2 or TRBV6-3 and TRBJ1-5; TRBD1 matches at 7 bases. The CDR3 contains 15 residues. The V segment lost 6 bases and the J segment 2 bases; nucleotides outside the gene matches: 7. Germline CDR1 is MNHEY and CDR2 is SVGEGT. The chain's CDR3 is CASRDGTAGNQPQHF. In DNA, the CDR3 is TGTGCCAGCAGAGATGGGACAGCGGGCAATCAGCCCCAGCATTTT.

The rearrangement links TRBV6-1 to TRBJ1-2; maybe TRBD1 (6 bases). Germline assignment: CDR1 MNHNS and CDR2 SASEGT. The CDR3 consists of 13 residues. Trimming stripped 1 base from V and 10 bases from J, with 13 bases between. This CDR3 is CASSEEGGSIYTF. The CDR3, as DNA: TGTGCCAGCAGTGAAGAGGGGGGGTCTATCTACACCTTC.

V gene TRBV19 combines with J gene TRBJ1-6; weak D call: TRBD1 (6 bases). This CDR3 has 15 amino acids. V was trimmed by 1 base and J by 10 bases, leaving 14 bases between them. Germline V lookup: CDR1 LNHDA, CDR2 SQIVND (reference sequence). The CDR3, as DNA: TGTGCCAGTAGTATAGGAACAGGGAGCGGATCACCCCTCCACTTT. It yields the protein CASSIGTGSGSPLHF.

The chain recombines TRBV12-3 or TRBV12-4 with TRBJ1-6; D is undetermined. CDR3 length equals 12 residues. Trimming removed 3 bases from V and 7 bases from J, with 4 bases in between. This CDR3 reads CASSLDNSPLHF. DNA of the CDR3: TGTGCCAGCAGTTTGGACAATTCACCCCTCCACTTT.

The V call is TRBV5-1, the J call TRBJ1-6; TRBD1 matches 7 bases. The CDR3 is 13 amino acids. With V trimmed by 0 bases and J by 17 bases, 8 bases remained unmatched. Germline values: CDR1 SGHRS, CDR2 YFSETQ. The CDR3 nucleotides read TGCGCCAGCAGCTTGGGACAGGGTCAAAACTTCCACTTT. This translates into CASSLGQGQNFHF.

V usage is TRBV18 and J usage is TRBJ2-3; D not certain. The CDR3 has 11 amino acids. Germline V gives CDR1 KGHSH, CDR2 LQKENI. With 4 bases removed from V and 4 bases from J, the gap between germline ends came to 3 bases. The CDR3 sequence is CASSLADTQYF. For the CDR3, the DNA is TGTGCCAGCTCACTTGCAGATACGCAGTATTTT.